These 13 T cell receptor beta chains originate from one sample sequenced in a study of beta chain features in type 1 diabetes. Their target antigens are unknown. Sequencing targeted expressed TCRB transcripts, as all isolated RNA had been reverse transcribed. Data came from immunoSEQ multiplex PCR; TCRdb stores just in-frame clones and leaves some out. The profile shows around 260,000 clones, just over 20% of them singletons. Study-level points and caveats: Type 1 diabetes patients had TCRB CDR3s that were shorter (moderately but significantly so) in all four CD4+ subsets.

The sequenced material came from naive CD4+ T cells from blood. These TCRs come from a middle-aged woman with type 1 diabetes.

This clone was recorded a few times. This rearrangement joins TRBV7-3 to TRBJ1-2; D remains ambiguous. With 2 bases removed from V and 1 base from J, the gap between germline ends came to 5 bases. Per germline, CDR1 SGHTA and CDR2 FQGTGA. The CDR3 has 13 residues. CDR3 DNA: TGTGCCAGCAGCTTAGGACTTAACTATGGCTACACCTTC. Translating it yields CASSLGLNYGYTF.

The chain employs TRBV2 and TRBJ2-4; 9 bases fit TRBD1. CDR1 SNHLY and CDR2 FYNNEI come from the germline V gene. This CDR3 has 15 residues. V trimming: 3 bases; J trimming: 7 bases; junction bases outside the gene matches: 7. CDR3 sequence reads: CASSEDRGRRNIQYF. Written as DNA, the CDR3 is TGTGCCAGCAGTGAGGACAGGGGTCGGCGGAACATTCAGTACTTC.

The chain uses TRBV5-1 and TRBJ2-1; 10 bases agree with TRBD2. Unmatched junction bases numbered 9, after V lost 4 bases and J lost 8 bases. CDR3 length: 15 residues. Germline values: CDR1 SGHRS, CDR2 YFSETQ. The CDR3 region has the DNA TGCGCCAGCAGCAGAGAGCGGGAGGGTGTGGATGAGCAGTTCTTC. It codes for CASSREREGVDEQFF.

The CDR3 is CASRPLGTGYNEQFF. The CDR3 DNA reads TGTGCCAGTCGACCCCTGGGGACAGGGTACAATGAGCAGTTCTTC. The V and J genes are TRBV19 and TRBJ2-1; 9 bases match TRBD1. CDR1 and CDR2 from the germline V gene are LNHDA and SQIVND (reference sequence). The CDR3 is 15 amino acids. V shed 8 bases, J shed 4 bases, and the junction held 9 bases outside the gene matches.

The CDR3 sequence: CASSPGLGGYTF. Here the CDR3 DNA reads TGTGCCAGTTCCCCGGGACTGGGTGGCTACACCTTC. V is TRBV7-3 and J is TRBJ1-2, with a weak D call TRBD1 (5 bases). V lost 9 bases and J lost 7, with 15 bases in between. Germline V gene sequence: CDR1 SGHTA, CDR2 FQGTGA. CDR3 size: 12 residues.

This chain links TRBV4-3 with TRBJ2-5; 7 bases line up with TRBD1. V lost 2 bases and J lost 5; bases outside the gene matches: 2. The CDR3 extends over 13 amino acids. Germline-derived CDR1 and CDR2 are LGHNA and YSLEER. The CDR3 DNA sequence: TGCGCCAGCAGCCAACAGGACAGGGAGACCCAGTACTTC. Amino acids: CASSQQDRETQYF.

The table lists this clone with a few counts. The chain carries TRBV19 and TRBJ1-1; no clear D gene. Between the trimmed V and J ends, which lost 8 bases and 0 bases, there was a span of 7 bases. The germline V gene encodes CDR1 LNHDA and CDR2 SQIVND (reference sequence). The CDR3 loop spans 12 amino acids. The DNA for the CDR3 is TGTGCCAGTTTGGGCCTGAACACTGAAGCTTTCTTT. This encodes CASLGLNTEAFF.

The chain links TRBV4-3 to TRBJ1-1, with D hard to call. Germline V gene data show CDR1 as LGHNA and CDR2 as YSLEER. This CDR3 contains 14 residues. The V end lost 1 base, the J end lost 4 bases, and 10 bases lay between the germline ends. The DNA for the CDR3 is TGCGCCAGCAGCCAAGCTGCCACAGCCACTGAAGCTTTCTTT. This encodes CASSQAATATEAFF.

This chain uses TRBV28 with TRBJ2-7; D might be TRBD2 (5 bases). The germline CDR1 and CDR2 sequences are MDHEN and SYDVKM. The V gene lost 6 bases and the J gene lost 5 bases, with 11 bases spanning the gap. The CDR3 has 12 amino acids. The DNA for the CDR3 is TGTGCCAGCAGCTCGAGGGTGAACGAGCAGTACTTC. This gives the protein CASSSRVNEQYF.

This chain connects TRBV10-3 to TRBJ2-1; D unclear. Trimming cost V 2 bases and J 15 bases, with 11 bases left between them. Germline assignment: CDR1 ENHRY and CDR2 SYGVKD. CDR3 length: 11 amino acids. The CDR3 region has the DNA TGTGCCATCAGTGAGGAGTGGGCTTTGTTCTTC. It encodes CAISEEWALFF.

V usage is TRBV4-2 and J usage is TRBJ2-5, with 10 bases lining up with TRBD1. CDR1 is LGHNA and CDR2 is YNFKEQ in the germline V gene. Germline trimming cut 0 bases from V and 4 bases from J; bases unmatched to any gene: 14. The CDR3 sequence is 19 residues long. CDR3: CASSQDSRWGQGSGETQYF. DNA for the CDR3: TGTGCCAGCAGCCAAGATAGTCGATGGGGACAGGGGAGCGGAGAGACCCAGTACTTC.

The J gene is TRBJ2-1, the V gene TRBV18; 7 nucleotides line up with TRBD1. Germline values: CDR1 KGHSH, CDR2 LQKENI. The CDR3 sequence is 16 residues long. V lost 3 bases, J lost 7 bases, and 12 bases stayed unmatched. The DNA of the CDR3 is TGTGCCAGCTCACCGCTCAACCCAGGGGGTGCAAATGAGCAGTTCTTC. Amino acid sequence: CASSPLNPGGANEQFF. Looking up the rest from reference TRBV18 and TRBJ2-1 gives the full variable domain: NAGVMQNPRHLVRRRGQEARLRCSPMKGHSHVYWYRQLPEEGLKFMVYLQKENIIDESGMPKERFSAEFPKEGPSILRIQQVVRGDSAAYFCASSPLNPGGANEQFFGPGTRLTVL.

This clone occurred a few times. The chain combines TRBV30 with TRBJ1-1, with unresolved D. The V end was cut by 4 bases, the J end by 1 base, with 10 bases between. CDR3 length equals 13 residues. From germline, CDR1 is GTSNPN and CDR2 SVGIG (reference sequence). CDR3 loop: CAWTGLSNTEAFF. CDR3 in DNA: TGTGCCTGGACCGGACTCTCGAACACTGAAGCTTTCTTT.